This T cell receptor (beta chain) is from a study of human T cells and chemical hapten exposure. The overall study: A mostly female patient group had alopecia areata, totalis or universalis. Study results and caveats: Versus controls, significantly more large CDR3 similarity clusters arose from expanded TCRs.

Authors' processing steps: Counting gave a median of around 90,000 TCRs per sample, with values ranging from about 23,224 to 700,000. From the RACE reads, TCRdb called clonotypes with MiXCR, one entry per CDR3 protein. The V and J calls and clone size are TCRdb's, not the authors'. The data show 89,000 or so distinct CDR3 sequences, approximately 7% seen once. The table lists this clonotype with many counts. The target antigen is unknown. Germline V gene lookup returns CDR1 DFQATT and CDR2 SNEGSKA (reference sequence). CDR3 length: 12 residues. Trimming cost V 0 bases and J 5 bases, with 7 bases left between them. Stated time point: patch test 2, 6 weeks after DPC sensitization. Stated treatment: therapeutic diphenylcyclopropenone sensitization with weekly scalp DPC. Each patch test followed a blood draw.

The specimen comprised whole blood, sampled in connection with sensitization to the hapten diphenylcyclopropenone (DPC). This receptor was taken from a woman aged 25 to 39 with alopecia areata. Some clones in this sample may be carry-over from other donors' samples. The chain uses TRBV20-1 and TRBJ1-1; D perhaps matches TRBD1 (5 bases). The CDR3 region is CSAREGGTEAFF. The CDR3 DNA reads as TGCAGTGCTAGAGAGGGGGGTACTGAAGCTTTCTTT.